These 30 T cell receptor beta chains originate from one sample sequenced in a study of blood T cell repertoires in COVID-19. The protocol was immunoSEQ multiplex PCR, while the TCRdb copy is restricted to in-frame clones and leaves out a portion. Here the sample spans around 290,000 clones, approximately 88% being singletons. The sample was PBMCs or T cells enriched from blood (not recorded which). The receptors here all came from a middle-aged woman who had recovered from COVID-19.

This chain uses TRBV10-3 with TRBJ1-4; a possible D gene is TRBD1 (5 bases). CDR1 ENHRY and CDR2 SYGVKD come from the germline V gene. V lost 4 bases and J 7 bases, leaving 13 bases between the germline ends. The CDR3 extends over 14 amino acids. The CDR3 coding sequence is TGTGCCATCAGTGCGGGGGACTTGGGTGAAAAACTGTTTTTT. This gives the protein CAISAGDLGEKLFF.

The chain employs TRBV7-9 and TRBJ2-1, with TRBD2 matching 13 bases. V shed 1 base, J shed 9 bases, and the junction held 9 bases outside the gene matches. The germline gives CDR1 SEHNR, CDR2 FQNEAQ (reference sequence). The CDR3 spans 17 residues. CDR3: CASSLGSTSGRYFEQFF. In DNA, the CDR3 is TGTGCCAGCAGCTTAGGATCGACTAGCGGGAGGTATTTTGAGCAGTTCTTC.

This sequence joins TRBV29-1 and TRBJ2-2, with 16 bases that match TRBD2. J gave up 5 bases and V 4 bases, and 7 bases lay outside the gene matches. The CDR3 loop spans 17 amino acids. Germline V gives CDR1 SQVTM, CDR2 ANQGSEA. CDR3 loop: CSVAGLAGGPGTGELFF. The CDR3 DNA is TGCAGCGTTGCGGGACTAGCGGGAGGGCCCGGGACCGGGGAGCTGTTTTTT.

This rearrangement joins TRBV2 to TRBJ1-5; TRBD1 matches at 9 bases. CDR3 size: 14 residues. The trim removed 8 bases at V and 4 bases at J, leaving 6 bases unmatched. Germline V gives CDR1 SNHLY, CDR2 FYNNEI. The CDR3 region is CASAGTGRNQPQHF. CDR3 in DNA: TGTGCCAGCGCCGGGACAGGGAGAAATCAGCCCCAGCATTTT.

The chain is built from TRBV30 and TRBJ2-7; D is possibly TRBD1 (6 bases). Germline CDR1 is GTSNPN and CDR2 is SVGIG (reference sequence). Trimming removed 1 base at V and 1 base at J, with 11 bases between. The CDR3 contains 14 residues. The CDR3 sequence is CAWSEGRGSYEQYF. CDR3 DNA sequence: TGTGCCTGGAGTGAGGGCAGGGGATCCTACGAGCAGTACTTC.

V gene TRBV4-1 combines with J gene TRBJ1-2; D is ambiguous. V lost 2 bases, J lost 4 bases, and 17 bases lay in between. Germline loops: CDR1 MGHRA, CDR2 YSYEKL. The CDR3 length is 16 residues. The CDR3, as DNA: TGCGCCAGCAGCCAATTCAATGAGGGTAGGATCTATGGCTACACCTTC. Its translation: CASSQFNEGRIYGYTF.

This sequence joins TRBV5-6 and TRBJ2-1; 7 nucleotides line up with TRBD1. Per the germline V gene, CDR1 is SGHDT and CDR2 is YYEEEE. This CDR3 comprises 17 residues. V dropped 2 bases and J dropped 0; count of bases not matched to a gene: 8. The CDR3 reads CASSLFHGDSSYNEQFF. The DNA of the CDR3 is TGTGCCAGCAGCTTATTCCACGGGGACAGCTCCTACAATGAGCAGTTCTTC.

The DNA for the CDR3 is TGCGCCAGCAGCACAACCGGGGAGCTGTTTTTT. It translates to CASSTTGELFF. The chain couples TRBV5-1 to TRBJ2-2, with unresolved D. The V gene lost 4 bases and the J gene lost 5 bases, with 3 bases spanning the gap. CDR3 size: 11 residues. Looked up from germline, CDR1 is SGHRS and CDR2 is YFSETQ.

The rearrangement joins TRBV4-1 to TRBJ2-1, with D possibly matching TRBD2 (5 bases). The V end was cut by 1 base, the J end by 9 bases, with 16 bases between. Germline lookup yields CDR1 MGHRA and CDR2 YSYEKL. The CDR3 is made up of 15 amino acids. The CDR3 DNA reads TGCGCCAGCAGCCAAGGGCGACTTCCGGGAATTGAGCAGTTCTTC. Translating gives CASSQGRLPGIEQFF.

V and J are TRBV18 and TRBJ1-1; 10 bases match TRBD1. This CDR3 contains 18 residues. The V gene end was trimmed by 3 bases and the J gene end by 0 bases; junction bases not matched to a gene: 10. Germline CDR1 reads KGHSH; CDR2 reads LQKENI. CDR3 in DNA: TGTGCCAGCTCACCGATCGGTCGACAGGGGGCTTTGAACACTGAAGCTTTCTTT. Amino acids: CASSPIGRQGALNTEAFF.

With respect to this clone: Given the absence of the conserved phenylalanine or tryptophan at the CDR3 end, a read error is likely. The DNA is omitted, as the CDR3 cannot be located on it reliably, and the CDR3 follows TCRdb's listing. The gene calls are TRBV7-3 and TRBJ1-4; TRBD1, the table's D call, was not compared with the DNA. Germline V gene data show CDR1 as SGHTA and CDR2 as FQGTGA. The CDR3 length is 10 residues, termini included. This chain's CDR3 is CASSSTTGRP.

This sequence joins TRBV10-3 and TRBJ1-2, with D maybe TRBD1 (6 bases). Between the trimmed V and J ends, which lost 3 bases and 6 bases, there was a span of 17 bases. Germline assignment: CDR1 ENHRY and CDR2 SYGVKD. The CDR3 contains 15 residues. Written as DNA, the CDR3 is TGTGCCATCAGTGAAACAGGGACGGGGATTAATGGCTACACCTTC. It translates to CAISETGTGINGYTF.

The chain carries TRBV5-8 and TRBJ2-7; D not certain. V lost 0 bases and J lost 0, with 10 bases in between. There are 15 residues in the CDR3. The V gene's germline CDR1 is SGHTS and CDR2 YDEGEE. The CDR3 nucleotides read TGTGCCAGCAGCTTGGCTCCCTCGAGCTCCTACGAGCAGTACTTC. Translating gives CASSLAPSSSYEQYF.

The rearrangement links TRBV19 to TRBJ2-5, with a possible D match to TRBD1 (6 bases). Trimming removed 10 bases from V and 5 bases from J, with 14 bases in between. Germline assignment: CDR1 LNHDA and CDR2 SQIVND (reference sequence). This CDR3 is 12 amino acids long. The CDR3 is CATRGGPETQYF. Written as DNA, the CDR3 is TGTGCCACCAGGGGTGGGCCGGAGACCCAGTACTTC.

This clone was picked up one time. The chain recombines TRBV7-3 with TRBJ2-3, with 13 bases fitting TRBD2. The CDR3 has 16 amino acids. The germline CDR1 and CDR2 sequences are SGHTA and FQGTGA. With V trimmed by 5 bases and J by 9 bases, 11 bases remained unmatched. CDR3 amino acids: CASSPGLAGASGTQYF. CDR3 nucleotide sequence: TGTGCCAGCAGCCCCGGACTAGCGGGAGCCTCGGGCACGCAGTATTTT.

This chain uses TRBV11-1 with TRBJ1-1, with TRBD1 as a possible D gene (6 bases). This CDR3 is built from 15 residues. In germline, CDR1 is SGHAT, CDR2 FQDESV (reference sequence). V gave up 5 bases and J gave up 8 bases, with 21 bases separating them. CDR3 sequence reads: CASSMKQGSLTEAFF. The DNA for the CDR3 is TGTGCCAGCAGCATGAAACAGGGCTCCCTTACGGAAGCTTTCTTT.

The chain carries TRBV19 and TRBJ1-5; TRBD1 matches 9 bases. The CDR3 spans 14 residues. The germline V gene encodes CDR1 LNHDA and CDR2 SQIVND (reference sequence). V was pared by 8 bases and J by 2 bases, with 4 bases of the junction left unmatched. CDR3 bases: TGTGCCAGTGCCCGGGACAGGGGCAATCAGCCCCAGCATTTT. The encoded protein is CASARDRGNQPQHF.

The chain carries TRBV14 and TRBJ1-4; 7 bases align to TRBD1. CDR3 size: 15 residues. Unmatched junction bases numbered 6, after V lost 4 bases and J lost 4 bases. The germline V gene has CDR1 SGHDN and CDR2 FVKESK. The CDR3 DNA follows: TGTGCCAGCAGCCGGATACAGGGGTTTAATGAAAAACTGTTTTTT. It is translated as CASSRIQGFNEKLFF.

The chain has TRBV9 and TRBJ2-1; TRBD1 agrees at 9 bases. The germline CDR1 and CDR2 sequences are SGDLS and YYNGEE. The V segment lost 4 bases and the J segment 1 base; nucleotides outside the gene matches: 9. This CDR3 comprises 17 residues. CDR3 nucleotide sequence: TGTGCCAGCAGCCCTCCTCCGGGGACAGGGTCCTACAATGAGCAGTTCTTC. The encoded protein is CASSPPPGTGSYNEQFF. The full variable domain, with the rest looked up from reference TRBV9 and TRBJ2-1, is DSGVTQTPKHLITATGQRVTLRCSPRSGDLSVYWYQQSLDQGLQFLIQYYNGEERAKGNILERFSAQQFPDLHSELNLSSLELGDSALYFCASSPPPGTGSYNEQFFGPGTRLTVL.

As regards this clone: The sample has other DNA sequences that encode this CDR3 too. The V call is TRBV10-3, the J call TRBJ1-1; TRBD1 aligns across 7 bases. J was trimmed by 1 base and V by 3 bases; bases with no gene match: 5. The CDR3 covers 15 residues. From germline, CDR1 is ENHRY and CDR2 SYGVKD. CDR3 DNA sequence: TGTGCCATCAGTGACCCAGGACAGGCGAACACTGAAGCTTTCTTT. Translating gives CAISDPGQANTEAFF.

This clone was seen only once. The chain links TRBV9 to TRBJ2-7, with TRBD1 matching 8 bases. Per the germline V gene, CDR1 is SGDLS and CDR2 is YYNGEE. V trimming: 2 bases; J trimming: 1 base; junction bases outside the gene matches: 5. The CDR3 consists of 15 residues. The CDR3 bases are TGTGCCAGCAGCGTTGGGACAGGACCGTCCTACGAGCAGTACTTC. Translated: CASSVGTGPSYEQYF.

The gene calls are TRBV5-6 and TRBJ1-5; possibly TRBD1 for D (6 bases). Between the trimmed V and J ends, which lost 5 bases and 2 bases, there was a span of 11 bases. This CDR3 comprises 14 residues. The V gene's germline CDR1 is SGHDT and CDR2 YYEEEE. The CDR3 region is CASRLYRGNQPQHF. CDR3 nucleotides: TGTGCCAGCAGGCTTTACAGGGGCAATCAGCCCCAGCATTTT.

This rearrangement joins TRBV24-1 to TRBJ2-3; 9 bases map to TRBD2. The CDR3 is 18 residues long. V lost 3 bases, J lost 5 bases, and 14 bases stayed unmatched. From germline, CDR1 is KGHDR and CDR2 SFDVKD. The CDR3 reads CATSDRRFAGGRGDTQYF. CDR3 in DNA: TGTGCCACCAGTGATCGCCGCTTCGCGGGGGGGCGGGGAGATACGCAGTATTTT.

The V gene is TRBV2, the J gene TRBJ2-7, with TRBD1 as a possible D gene (7 bases). The CDR3 is made up of 15 amino acids. V was pared by 8 bases and J by 3 bases, with 20 bases between. Germline values: CDR1 SNHLY, CDR2 FYNNEI. The CDR3 DNA sequence: TGTGCCAGCCGGGTCCTGGCGGGACAGATCTACGAGCAGTACTTC. It specifies CASRVLAGQIYEQYF.

The chain links TRBV9 to TRBJ2-7; 8 positions match TRBD2. J was trimmed by 3 bases and V by 3 bases; bases with no gene match: 5. Germline V gene data show CDR1 as SGDLS and CDR2 as YYNGEE. CDR3 length equals 14 residues. CDR3 bases: TGTGCCAGCAGCGCCGCCGGGACTAGCTACGAGCAGTACTTC. Its protein product is CASSAAGTSYEQYF.

This chain uses TRBV27 with TRBJ2-7; D is ambiguous. Germline CDR1 is MNHEY and CDR2 is SMNVEV (reference sequence). Trimming stripped 8 bases from V and 2 bases from J, with 16 bases between. This CDR3 is 14 amino acids long. The CDR3 is CASAPNSKPYEQYF. The CDR3 nucleotides are TGTGCCAGCGCCCCTAACTCAAAACCCTACGAGCAGTACTTC.

V usage is TRBV6-5 and J usage is TRBJ2-7; 11 nucleotides align to TRBD2. The CDR3 covers 14 residues. After removal of 8 bases from V and 5 bases from J, the junction contained 8 bases not matched to a gene. The germline V gene has CDR1 MNHEY and CDR2 SVGAGI. CDR3 residues: CASLLAGGLHEQYF. The CDR3 DNA is TGTGCCAGCCTTTTAGCGGGAGGGCTCCACGAGCAGTACTTC.

The gene calls are TRBV2 and TRBJ2-2, with D possibly matching TRBD2 (6 bases). Per germline, CDR1 SNHLY and CDR2 FYNNEI. The CDR3 runs to 13 residues. V was clipped by 5 bases and J by 7 bases, with 11 bases between them. The CDR3 DNA follows: TGTGCCAGCAGTTTTGGGGGGATCGGGGAGCTGTTTTTT. As protein: CASSFGGIGELFF. Filled out from reference TRBV2 and TRBJ2-2, the complete variable domain reads EPEVTQTPSHQVTQMGQEVILRCVPISNHLYFYWYRQILGQKVEFLVSFYNNEISEKSEIFDDQFSVERPDGSNFTLKIRSTKLEDSAMYFCASSFGGIGELFFGEGSRLTVL.

This chain connects TRBV7-8 to TRBJ1-2; possibly TRBD1 for D (5 bases). Trimming left V 6 bases short and J 3 bases short, with 17 bases between. Germline CDR1 reads SGHVS; CDR2 reads FQNEAQ. The CDR3 runs 15 residues. DNA for the CDR3: TGTGCCAGCAGTCCATCAGGGTTAGGCGACTATGGCTACACCTTC. Translating it yields CASSPSGLGDYGYTF.

The sample holds a few counts of this clone. This chain joins TRBV5-1 and TRBJ1-1, with D possibly TRBD1 on 6 matching bases. CDR1 and CDR2 (germline): SGHRS, YFSETQ. This CDR3 is built from 16 residues. With 4 bases removed from V and 7 bases from J, the gap between germline ends came to 23 bases. CDR3 in amino acids: CASSEGTRVELDEAFF. CDR3 in DNA: TGCGCCAGCAGCGAGGGGACAAGGGTGGAGTTGGATGAAGCTTTCTTT. The variable domain in full, with the rest retrieved from reference TRBV5-1 and TRBJ1-1, is KAGVTQTPRYLIKTRGQQVTLSCSPISGHRSVSWYQQTPGQGLQFLFEYFSETQRNKGNFPGRFSGRQFSNSRSEMNVSTLELGDSALYLCASSEGTRVELDEAFFGQGTRLTVV.